This T cell receptor (beta chain) is from a study of tumor and adjacent non-tumor tissue in lung cancer. The template was RNA from unsorted bulk tissue. TCRbeta libraries were built with three rounds of nested PCR, modified from ARM-PCR. TCRdb used MiXCR to reprocess the multiplex PCR reads, holding one entry per CDR3 protein. The sample has over 60,000 distinct CDR3 sequences, 80% to 85% seen once; the top ten hold roughly 14%. This CDR3 is 15 amino acids long. Germline loops: CDR1 LGHNA, CDR2 YSLEER. The sample taken for sequencing was lung tumor tissue. The sequence came from a woman in her 50s with non-small cell lung cancer. This chain joins TRBV4-3 and TRBJ2-1; D unresolved. The chain's CDR3 is CISSQDMGSYPEQFF. The CDR3 nucleotides read TGCATCAGCAGCCAAGATATGGGTTCATATCCGGAGCAGTTCTTC.